What follows is one TCR beta chain and its context. Adults between about 18 and 89 years of age took part from about two dozen US areas. Cohort allocation depended upon clinical history that participants reported. In the original workflow: For nucleated cells, counts were estimated from reference gene primer amplification. Measured with immunoSEQ multiplex PCR; TCRdb has only the in-frame clones, and not every one. V and J calls and clone size are given by that table; D and trimming were obtained from the DNA. Of about 270,000 clones listed, 91% were seen once; the top ten hold 2.5% to 3%. This entry is derived from a study of blood T cell repertoires in COVID-19. Across the whole study: COVID-19 samples collected from the United States, Italy and Spain covered acute and convalescent phases.

The germline CDR1 and CDR2 sequences are MNHEY and SVGAGI. The CDR3 extends over 12 amino acids. With 0 bases removed from V and 8 bases from J, the gap between germline ends came to 7 bases. Sequenced sample: PBMCs or T cells enriched from blood (not recorded which). This receptor was identified in a man aged 35-49 years who had been exposed to COVID-19. This rearrangement joins TRBV6-5 to TRBJ1-1, with a tentative D call TRBD1 (5 bases). CDR3 sequence reads: CASSYSRQEAFF. For the CDR3, the DNA is TGTGCCAGCAGTTACTCGAGACAGGAAGCTTTCTTT.